This is a list of T cell receptor beta chains from one sample in a study of T cells in Graves' hyperthyroidism and ophthalmopathy. TCRdb reanalysed the multiplex PCR reads using MiXCR and keeps one entry per CDR3 protein. The data hold some 720,000 distinct CDR3 sequences, with roughly 17% observed a single time. The sequenced sample was blood. The source of these receptors is a man between 18 and 29 years old with Graves' hyperthyroidism. Each CDR3 is given with its conserved first and last residue. The D gene is left open where the match is weak. Only some rows state a clone size, as once, few, many or a class for expanded clones.

clone_size: few; v_call: TRBV5-1; d_call: TRBD2; j_call: TRBJ2-5; cdr3_aa: CASSPGTSRETQYF; cdr3_nt: TGCGCCAGCAGCCCCGGGACTAGTAGAGAGACCCAGTACTTC
clone_size: NA; v_call: TRBV4-1; d_call: TRBD1; j_call: TRBJ1-2; cdr3_aa: CASSPPPGQGYNGYTF; cdr3_nt: TGCGCCAGCAGTCCCCCCCCGGGACAGGGCTATAATGGCTACACCTTC
clone_size: NA; v_call: TRBV4-2; d_call: NA; j_call: TRBJ2-1; cdr3_aa: CASSQAEKADGVGEQFF; cdr3_nt: TGTGCCAGCAGCCAGGCCGAAAAGGCGGACGGGGTGGGTGAGCAGTTCTTC
clone_size: many; v_call: TRBV6-1; d_call: NA; j_call: TRBJ2-7; cdr3_aa: CAAARRPSEQYF; cdr3_nt: TGTGCCGCAGCGCGGCGGCCTTCCGAGCAGTACTTC
clone_size: NA; v_call: TRBV5-4; d_call: TRBD2; j_call: TRBJ2-2; cdr3_aa: CASSFNTRWDLAGESGELFF; cdr3_nt: TGTGCCAGCAGCTTCAATACACGGTGGGATTTAGCGGGAGAGAGCGGGGAGCTGTTTTTT
clone_size: many; v_call: TRBV2; d_call: TRBD2; j_call: TRBJ2-1; cdr3_aa: CASREREGNEQFF; cdr3_nt: TGTGCCAGCAGAGAGCGGGAGGGGAATGAGCAGTTCTTC
clone_size: NA; v_call: TRBV19; d_call: TRBD1; j_call: TRBJ2-6; cdr3_aa: CASSITGTGVLGANVLTF; cdr3_nt: TGTGCCAGTAGTATTACCGGGACAGGGGTATTAGGGGCCAACGTCCTGACTTTC
clone_size: many; v_call: TRBV5-1; d_call: TRBD2; j_call: TRBJ2-2; cdr3_aa: CASSPGGLAGVRGELFF; cdr3_nt: TGCGCCAGCAGCCCCGGAGGGCTAGCGGGAGTGCGCGGGGAGCTGTTTTTT
clone_size: NA; v_call: TRBV9; d_call: TRBD1; j_call: TRBJ1-3; cdr3_aa: CASSAPGTGEGTGNTIYF; cdr3_nt: TGTGCCAGCAGCGCCCCCGGGACAGGGGAAGGGACCGGAAACACCATATATTTT
clone_size: many; v_call: TRBV18; d_call: TRBD2; j_call: TRBJ2-3; cdr3_aa: CASSPASGSPDTQYF; cdr3_nt: TGTGCCAGCTCACCAGCTAGCGGGTCTCCAGATACGCAGTATTTT
clone_size: few; v_call: TRBV20-1; d_call: TRBD1; j_call: TRBJ1-5; cdr3_aa: CSARDHHRTGGDQPQHF; cdr3_nt: TGCAGTGCTAGAGATCATCATCGGACAGGGGGCGATCAGCCCCAGCATTTT
clone_size: NA; v_call: TRBV29-1; d_call: TRBD1; j_call: TRBJ1-3; cdr3_aa: CSVLGQGGNTIYF; cdr3_nt: TGCAGCGTCTTAGGACAGGGCGGAAACACCATATATTTT
clone_size: few; v_call: TRBV28; d_call: NA; j_call: TRBJ2-1; cdr3_aa: CASSLTGPSNEQFF; cdr3_nt: TGTGCCAGCAGTTTAACAGGGCCCAGCAATGAGCAGTTCTTC
clone_size: NA; v_call: TRBV6-2/TRBV6-3; d_call: NA; j_call: TRBJ2-2; cdr3_aa: CASSPSTRWELFF; cdr3_nt: TGTGCCAGCAGTCCTTCGACCCGCTGGGAGCTGTTTTTT
clone_size: few; v_call: TRBV4-3; d_call: TRBD2; j_call: TRBJ2-1; cdr3_aa: CASSQGGTSGNSRSAEQFF; cdr3_nt: TGCGCCAGCAGCCAAGGCGGGACTAGCGGGAATTCCCGATCGGCTGAGCAGTTCTTC
clone_size: NA; v_call: TRBV9; d_call: TRBD2; j_call: TRBJ2-7; cdr3_aa: CASSTSGRALEQYF; cdr3_nt: TGTGCCAGCAGTACTAGCGGGCGGGCCCTCGAGCAGTACTTC
clone_size: NA; v_call: TRBV20-1; d_call: TRBD1; j_call: TRBJ1-2; cdr3_aa: CSATTGVGYGYTF; cdr3_nt: TGCAGTGCTACAACAGGGGTTGGCTATGGCTACACCTTC
clone_size: NA; v_call: TRBV6-1; d_call: NA; j_call: TRBJ2-1; cdr3_aa: CASINEMEQFF; cdr3_nt: TGTGCCAGCATCAATGAAATGGAGCAGTTCTTC
clone_size: NA; v_call: TRBV20-1; d_call: NA; j_call: TRBJ2-3; cdr3_aa: CSARDKADTQYF; cdr3_nt: TGCAGTGCTAGAGATAAGGCGGATACGCAGTATTTT
clone_size: many; v_call: TRBV28; d_call: TRBD2; j_call: TRBJ2-3; cdr3_aa: CASSTVSGSTDTQYF; cdr3_nt: TGTGCCAGCAGCACGGTTAGCGGGAGCACAGATACGCAGTATTTT
clone_size: few; v_call: TRBV19; d_call: TRBD1; j_call: TRBJ2-7; cdr3_aa: CASSILPGQTYEQYF; cdr3_nt: TGTGCCAGTAGTATACTACCGGGACAGACCTACGAGCAGTACTTC
clone_size: NA; v_call: TRBV27; d_call: TRBD2; j_call: TRBJ2-7; cdr3_aa: CASSLAGSLYYEQYF; cdr3_nt: TGTGCCAGCTCCTTAGCGGGATCTTTGTACTACGAGCAGTACTTC
clone_size: many; v_call: TRBV11-1; d_call: TRBD1; j_call: TRBJ2-1; cdr3_aa: CASSKWDRENNEQFF; cdr3_nt: TGTGCCAGCAGTAAATGGGACAGGGAAAACAATGAGCAGTTCTTC
clone_size: NA; v_call: TRBV25-1; d_call: TRBD1; j_call: TRBJ2-5; cdr3_aa: CASSDYRGRRETQYF; cdr3_nt: TGTGCCAGCAGTGATTACAGGGGGCGCAGGGAGACCCAGTACTTC
clone_size: many; v_call: TRBV11-2; d_call: NA; j_call: TRBJ1-1; cdr3_aa: CASSRPVTANTEAFF; cdr3_nt: TGTGCCAGCAGCCGACCGGTGACAGCTAACACTGAAGCTTTCTTT
clone_size: few; v_call: TRBV24-1; d_call: NA; j_call: TRBJ2-7; cdr3_aa: CATSDKHEQYF; cdr3_nt: TGTGCCACCAGTGATAAGCACGAGCAGTACTTC
clone_size: few; v_call: TRBV12-3/TRBV12-4; d_call: NA; j_call: TRBJ2-3; cdr3_aa: CASRMASSDTQYF; cdr3_nt: TGTGCCAGCAGGATGGCTAGTTCAGATACGCAGTATTTT
clone_size: NA; v_call: TRBV11-2; d_call: TRBD1; j_call: TRBJ1-1; cdr3_aa: CASSTRQGNEAFF; cdr3_nt: TGTGCCAGCAGCACTCGACAGGGTAATGAAGCTTTCTTT
clone_size: NA; v_call: TRBV13; d_call: NA; j_call: TRBJ2-1; cdr3_aa: CASSLDREGDWNEQFF; cdr3_nt: TGTGCCAGCAGCTTAGATCGTGAGGGGGATTGGAATGAGCAGTTCTTC
clone_size: few; v_call: TRBV12-3/TRBV12-4; d_call: NA; j_call: TRBJ1-1; cdr3_aa: CASSRDLQLVFF; cdr3_nt: TGTGCCAGCAGCCGGGACCTGCAACTGGTTTTCTTT
clone_size: few; v_call: TRBV6-1; d_call: NA; j_call: TRBJ1-6; cdr3_aa: CASSPGGEGYNSPLHF; cdr3_nt: TGTGCCAGCAGTCCTGGAGGGGAGGGGTATAATTCACCCCTCCACTTT
clone_size: many; v_call: TRBV6-1; d_call: NA; j_call: TRBJ2-1; cdr3_aa: CASSEEDTNNEQFF; cdr3_nt: TGTGCCAGCAGTGAAGAGGACACCAACAATGAGCAGTTCTTC